The 17 T cell receptor beta chains in this list originate from one sample, sequenced in a study of cytomegalovirus exposure and HLA in healthy donors. The method was immunoSEQ multiplex PCR; TCRdb's version includes in-frame clones alone and lacks a portion of them. The sample records tens of thousands of clones, roughly 94% being singletons. The sequencing input was PBMCs. These receptor sequences come from a woman aged 18-29 years in good health and CMV-seronegative.

This CDR3 is CASSLSVNTEAFF. In DNA form, the CDR3 reads TGTGCCAGCAGTTTGTCAGTGAACACTGAAGCTTTCTTT. The chain carries TRBV6-5 and TRBJ1-1; no firm D call. The CDR3 extends over 13 amino acids. Trimming cost V 4 bases and J 0 bases, with 6 bases left between them. Germline CDR1 is MNHEY and CDR2 is SVGAGI.

This rearrangement joins TRBV29-1 to TRBJ1-2; no firm D call. Germline V gives CDR1 SQVTM, CDR2 ANQGSEA. CDR3 length equals 14 residues. V was trimmed by 2 bases and J by 0 bases, leaving 10 bases between them. This chain's CDR3 is CSVEQEEANYGYTF. The CDR3 region has the DNA TGCAGCGTTGAACAGGAAGAAGCTAACTATGGCTACACCTTC.

The chain links TRBV19 to TRBJ1-1, with TRBD1 matching 7 bases. With 6 bases clipped from V and 2 bases from J, the junction kept 3 bases outside the gene matches. CDR1 LNHDA and CDR2 SQIVND come from the germline V gene (reference sequence). There are 13 residues in the CDR3. CDR3 nucleotide sequence: TGTGCCAGTAGGTACAGGGGTAACACTGAAGCTTTCTTT. This sequence encodes CASRYRGNTEAFF.

The chain has TRBV19 and TRBJ1-2; D gene unclear. Germline V gene data show CDR1 as LNHDA and CDR2 as SQIVND (reference sequence). The ends were cut back, 3 bases at V and 8 bases at J, with 7 bases in the middle. The CDR3 is 11 residues long. CDR3 loop: CASSISEGYTF. The DNA of the CDR3 is TGTGCCAGTAGTATCTCCGAGGGCTACACCTTC.

The CDR3 loop reads CASRPLAGDHYEQYF. In nucleotides, the CDR3 is TGTGCCAGCAGGCCTCTCGCGGGAGATCACTACGAGCAGTACTTC. The J gene is TRBJ2-7, the V gene TRBV27; 7 nucleotides match TRBD2. CDR1 is MNHEY, CDR2 SMNVEV, per germline (reference sequence). The CDR3 covers 15 residues. Unmatched junction bases numbered 11, after V lost 6 bases and J lost 3 bases.

The rearrangement links TRBV4-3 to TRBJ2-6; D is possibly TRBD2 (6 bases). The CDR3 runs to 17 residues. The ends were cut back, 0 bases at V and 1 base at J, with 10 bases in the middle. The germline V gene has CDR1 LGHNA and CDR2 YSLEER. CDR3 DNA sequence: TGCGCCAGCAGCCAAGATGTCGGGGGTTCTGGGGCCAACGTCCTGACTTTC. Protein product: CASSQDVGGSGANVLTF.

The chain combines TRBV18 with TRBJ2-3; TRBD2 aligns across 9 bases. The J segment lost 2 bases and the V segment lost 3 bases, leaving 0 bases of the junction unmatched. Germline-derived CDR1 and CDR2 are KGHSH and LQKENI. CDR3 length: 14 amino acids. Here the CDR3 reads CASSPGLATDTQYF. CDR3 coding DNA: TGTGCCAGCTCACCGGGACTAGCCACAGATACGCAGTATTTT.

There are many counts of this clone. This chain joins TRBV6-1 and TRBJ1-1; D perhaps matches TRBD1 (6 bases). Germline V gives CDR1 MNHNS, CDR2 SASEGT. The CDR3 length is 14 residues. V gave up 1 base and J gave up 7 bases, with 13 bases separating them. The CDR3 is CASSEGGGGGEAFF. CDR3 coding DNA: TGTGCCAGCAGTGAAGGAGGTGGGGGCGGTGAAGCTTTCTTT.

The chain links TRBV6-4 to TRBJ2-3; TRBD2 matches 7 bases. J gave up 1 base and V 3 bases, and 4 bases lay outside the gene matches. This CDR3 region has 15 residues. The V gene's germline CDR1 is MRHNA and CDR2 SNTAGT. The CDR3 nucleotides are TGTGCCAGCAGTGATAGTCGGGAGGGCACAGATACGCAGTATTTT. It codes for CASSDSREGTDTQYF.

The V gene is TRBV29-1, the J gene TRBJ2-5; no reliable D call. CDR1 is SQVTM and CDR2 is ANQGSEA in the germline V gene. The CDR3 length is 14 residues. V was clipped by 0 bases and J by 2 bases, with 10 bases between them. CDR3 amino acids: CSVEEMVQQETQYF. CDR3 nucleotide sequence: TGCAGCGTTGAAGAAATGGTACAGCAAGAGACCCAGTACTTC.

The chain links TRBV5-6 to TRBJ2-3, with TRBD2 matching over 12 bases. V gave up 4 bases and J gave up 6 bases; unmatched junction bases: 9. Germline V lookup: CDR1 SGHDT, CDR2 YYEEEE. The CDR3 is 16 residues long. DNA of the CDR3: TGTGCCAGCAGCACAGGGACTAGCGGGCTCGGGGATACGCAGTATTTT. It codes for CASSTGTSGLGDTQYF.

The chain joins TRBV7-9 to TRBJ1-3; possible D gene TRBD1, 6 bases. This CDR3 region has 15 residues. Per the germline V gene, CDR1 is SEHNR and CDR2 is FQNEAQ (reference sequence). The germline V and J ends were trimmed by 5 bases and 0 bases, with 11 bases remaining between them. The CDR3 loop reads CASSTNRDSGNTIYF. The CDR3 DNA reads as TGTGCCAGCAGCACCAACAGGGACTCTGGAAACACCATATATTTT.

The chain couples TRBV6-1 to TRBJ1-3; 7 bases are a match to TRBD1. Germline assignment: CDR1 MNHNS and CDR2 SASEGT. The CDR3 totals 15 residues. Trimming removed 6 bases from V and 0 bases from J; junction bases left unmatched: 5. The CDR3 is CASSTGTASGNTIYF. CDR3 coding DNA: TGTGCCAGCAGCACCGGGACAGCCTCTGGAAACACCATATATTTT.

The chain uses TRBV2 and TRBJ1-3; a possible D gene is TRBD1 (5 bases). CDR1 SNHLY and CDR2 FYNNEI come from the germline V gene. V was clipped by 4 bases and J by 0 bases, with 13 bases between them. The CDR3 consists of 16 residues. The chain's CDR3 is CASSVTDRASGNTIYF. CDR3 DNA sequence: TGTGCCAGCAGTGTTACAGACAGAGCCTCTGGAAACACCATATATTTT.

The chain combines TRBV4-3 with TRBJ1-6; the D is unclear. Germline V gene sequence: CDR1 LGHNA, CDR2 YSLEER. Trimming took 0 bases from V and 7 from J, leaving 7 bases between them. The CDR3 extends over 14 amino acids. In nucleotides, the CDR3 is TGCGCCAGCAGCCAAGAATTCGGGAATTCACCCCTCCACTTT. Translating gives CASSQEFGNSPLHF.

The chain couples TRBV9 to TRBJ2-6; D perhaps matches TRBD1 (6 bases). Germline V gives CDR1 SGDLS, CDR2 YYNGEE. Trimming took off 2 bases at V and 0 bases at J, with 15 bases between the two ends. This CDR3 is built from 18 residues. CDR3 sequence reads: CASSVVTGHLSGANVLTF. The CDR3, as DNA: TGTGCCAGCAGCGTCGTAACGGGACACCTCTCTGGGGCCAACGTCCTGACTTTC.

V and J are TRBV4-1 and TRBJ2-7; TRBD1 aligns across 7 bases. The CDR3 is made up of 16 amino acids. Germline lookup yields CDR1 MGHRA and CDR2 YSYEKL. The V and J ends lost 3 bases and 1 base, in that order; junction bases with no gene match: 9. CDR3 nucleotide sequence: TGCGCCAGCAGCCAGGAAGACAGGGCCCCATCCTACGAGCAGTACTTC. This gives the protein CASSQEDRAPSYEQYF.